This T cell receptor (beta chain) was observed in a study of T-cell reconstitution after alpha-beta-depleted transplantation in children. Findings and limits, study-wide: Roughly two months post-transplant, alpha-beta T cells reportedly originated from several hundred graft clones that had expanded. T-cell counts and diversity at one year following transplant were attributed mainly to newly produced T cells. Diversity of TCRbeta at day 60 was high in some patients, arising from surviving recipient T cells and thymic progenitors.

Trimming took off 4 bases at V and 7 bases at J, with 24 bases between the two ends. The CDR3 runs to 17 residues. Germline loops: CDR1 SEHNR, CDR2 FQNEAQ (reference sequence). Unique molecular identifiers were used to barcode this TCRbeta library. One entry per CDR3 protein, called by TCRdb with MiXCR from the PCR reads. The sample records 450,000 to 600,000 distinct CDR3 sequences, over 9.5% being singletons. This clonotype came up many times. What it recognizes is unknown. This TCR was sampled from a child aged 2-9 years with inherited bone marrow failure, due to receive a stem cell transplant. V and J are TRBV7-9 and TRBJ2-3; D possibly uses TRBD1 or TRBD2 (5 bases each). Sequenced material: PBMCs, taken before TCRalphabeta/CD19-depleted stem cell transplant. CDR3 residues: CASSSITRGGDRNTQYF. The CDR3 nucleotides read TGTGCCAGCAGCTCAATAACCCGGGGCGGTGATAGGAATACGCAGTATTTT.